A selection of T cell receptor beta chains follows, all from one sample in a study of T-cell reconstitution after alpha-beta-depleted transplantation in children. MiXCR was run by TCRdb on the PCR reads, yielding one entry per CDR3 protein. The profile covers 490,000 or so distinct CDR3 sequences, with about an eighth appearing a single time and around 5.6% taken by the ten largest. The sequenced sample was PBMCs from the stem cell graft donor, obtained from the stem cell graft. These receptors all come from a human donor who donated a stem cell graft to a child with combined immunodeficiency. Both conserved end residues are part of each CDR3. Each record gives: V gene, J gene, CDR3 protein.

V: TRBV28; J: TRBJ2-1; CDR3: CASSSPGLAKNNEQFF
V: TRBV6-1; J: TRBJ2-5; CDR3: CASSPIGGETQYF
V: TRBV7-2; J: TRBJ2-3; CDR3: CASSLRWGNTQYF
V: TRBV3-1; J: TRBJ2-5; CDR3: CASSLRLAGLYQETQYF
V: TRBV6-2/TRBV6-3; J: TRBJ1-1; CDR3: CASMPGGRGTEAFF
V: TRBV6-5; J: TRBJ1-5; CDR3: CASSYSFYGHQPQHF
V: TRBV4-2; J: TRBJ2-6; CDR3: CASSNRDRRSGANVLTF
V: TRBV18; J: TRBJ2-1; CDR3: CASSPVRAWDEQFF
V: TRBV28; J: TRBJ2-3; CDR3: CASSLWDGGLDTQYF
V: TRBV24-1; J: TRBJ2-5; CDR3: CATEWEETQYF
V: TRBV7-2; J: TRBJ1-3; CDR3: CASSSQGFSGNTIYF
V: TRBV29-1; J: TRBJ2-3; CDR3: CSVTDGGITDTQYF
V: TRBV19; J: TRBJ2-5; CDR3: CASSMGTSPETQYF
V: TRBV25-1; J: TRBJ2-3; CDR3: CASSEDRITDTQYF
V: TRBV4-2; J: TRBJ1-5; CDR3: CASSPVAGFNNQPQHF
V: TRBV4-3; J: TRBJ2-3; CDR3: CASSQRDITDTQYF
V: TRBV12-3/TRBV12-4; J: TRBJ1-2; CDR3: CASSLTGGMDYGYTF
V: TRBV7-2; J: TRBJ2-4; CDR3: CASSLDWAGVSEQYF
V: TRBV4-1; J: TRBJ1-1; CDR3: CASSQEAGLGTEAFF
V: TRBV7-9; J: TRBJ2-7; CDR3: CASSSLHYSYEQYF
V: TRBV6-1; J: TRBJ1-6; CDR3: CASSPTAVYNSPLHF
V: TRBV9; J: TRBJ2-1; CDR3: CASSVDGSGTYNEQFF
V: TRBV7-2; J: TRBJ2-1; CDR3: CASSYGRGGKYNEQFF
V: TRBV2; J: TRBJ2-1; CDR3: CASSNSGQVSNEQFF
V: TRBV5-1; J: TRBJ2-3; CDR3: CASSSAGGADTQYF
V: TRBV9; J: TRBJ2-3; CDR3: CASSVGQGIDLADTQYF
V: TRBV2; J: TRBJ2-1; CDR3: CASSEYGLADNNEQFF
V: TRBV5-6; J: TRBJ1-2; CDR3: CASSRTGIDGYTF
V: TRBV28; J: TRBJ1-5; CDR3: CASSLLQGAVQPQHF
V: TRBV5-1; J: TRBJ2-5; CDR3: CASSPGKGRETQYF
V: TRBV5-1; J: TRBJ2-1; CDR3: CASSWDSRPVF
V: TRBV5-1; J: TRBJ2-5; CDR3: CASSFAPAGETQYF
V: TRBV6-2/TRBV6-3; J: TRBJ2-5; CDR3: CASTKRREQETQYF
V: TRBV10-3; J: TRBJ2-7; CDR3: CAISDGLAHAYEQYF
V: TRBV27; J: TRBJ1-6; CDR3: CASSLGVGRHSPLHF
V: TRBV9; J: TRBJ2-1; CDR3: CASTPTIAGYNEQFF
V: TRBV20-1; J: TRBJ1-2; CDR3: CSARDLIRDYGYTF
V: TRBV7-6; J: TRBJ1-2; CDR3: CASSLLQGFGYTF
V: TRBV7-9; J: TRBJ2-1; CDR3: CASSPRDRGDEQFF
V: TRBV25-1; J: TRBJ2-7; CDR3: CASSAHGQARISLDF
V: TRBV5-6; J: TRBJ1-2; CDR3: CASRPGGQTYGYTF
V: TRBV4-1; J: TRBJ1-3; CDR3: CASSQPDGFSGNTIYF
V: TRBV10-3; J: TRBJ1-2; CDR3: CAISDEANYGYTF
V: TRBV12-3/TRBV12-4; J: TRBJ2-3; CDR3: CASSTVSPTRRTSTDTQYF
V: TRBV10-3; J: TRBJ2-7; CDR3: CAISEGPRGLYEQYF
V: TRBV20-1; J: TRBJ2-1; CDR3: CSARTGLAGGFYNEQFF
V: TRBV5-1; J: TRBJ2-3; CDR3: CASSLDGQTSTDTQYF
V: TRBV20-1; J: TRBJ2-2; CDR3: CSASDYANTGELFF
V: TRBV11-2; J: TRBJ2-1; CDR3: CASSPVVEDEQFF
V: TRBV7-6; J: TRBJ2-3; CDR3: CASSLSDSELYF
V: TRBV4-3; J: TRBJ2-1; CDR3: CASRPGTSGGYEQFF
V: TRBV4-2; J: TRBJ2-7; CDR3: CASSQGGQGPYEQYF
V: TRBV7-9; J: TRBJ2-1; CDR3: CASSFLAGVSYNEQFF
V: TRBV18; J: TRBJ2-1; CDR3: CASSPKGFINNEQFF